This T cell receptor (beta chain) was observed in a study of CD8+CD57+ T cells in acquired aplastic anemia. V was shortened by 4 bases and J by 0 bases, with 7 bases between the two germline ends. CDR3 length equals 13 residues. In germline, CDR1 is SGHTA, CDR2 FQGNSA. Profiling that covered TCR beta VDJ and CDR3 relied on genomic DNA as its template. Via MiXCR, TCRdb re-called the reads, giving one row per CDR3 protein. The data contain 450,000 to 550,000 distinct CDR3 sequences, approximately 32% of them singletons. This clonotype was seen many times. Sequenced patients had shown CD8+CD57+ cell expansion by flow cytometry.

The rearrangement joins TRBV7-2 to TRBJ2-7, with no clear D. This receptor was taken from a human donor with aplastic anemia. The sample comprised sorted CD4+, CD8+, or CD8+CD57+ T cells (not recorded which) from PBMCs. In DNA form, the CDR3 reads TGTGCCAGCAGCTCAAGGGCCTCCTACGAGCAGTACTTC. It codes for CASSSRASYEQYF.